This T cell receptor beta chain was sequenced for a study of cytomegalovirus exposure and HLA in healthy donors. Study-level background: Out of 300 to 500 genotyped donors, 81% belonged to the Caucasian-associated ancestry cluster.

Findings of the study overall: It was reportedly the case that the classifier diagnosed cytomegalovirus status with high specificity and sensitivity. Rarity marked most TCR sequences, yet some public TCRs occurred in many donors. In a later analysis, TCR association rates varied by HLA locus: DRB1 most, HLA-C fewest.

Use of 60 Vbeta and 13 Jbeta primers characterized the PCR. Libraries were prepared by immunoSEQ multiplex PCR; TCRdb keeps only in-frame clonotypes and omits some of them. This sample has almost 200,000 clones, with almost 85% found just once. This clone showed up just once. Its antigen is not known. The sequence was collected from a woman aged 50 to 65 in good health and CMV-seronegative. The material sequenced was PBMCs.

The CDR3 DNA reads as TGTGCCAGCAGTTTTTTTACAGGGGGCGAGACTGAAGCTTTCTTT. Translated: CASSFFTGGETEAFF. The chain has TRBV28 and TRBJ1-1, with 9 bases that match TRBD1. This CDR3 has 15 amino acids. Germline assignment: CDR1 MDHEN and CDR2 SYDVKM. Losses at the gene ends were 3 bases for V and 5 bases for J; bases not matched to a gene: 7. Drawing the rest from reference TRBV28 and TRBJ1-1, the complete variable domain is DVKVTQSSRYLVKRTGEKVFLECVQDMDHENMFWYRQDPGLGLRLIYFSYDVKMKEKGDIPEGYSVSREKKERFSLILESASTNQTSMYLCASSFFTGGETEAFFGQGTRLTVV.